This T cell receptor beta chain was obtained from a study of breast tumors, draining lymph nodes, adjacent tissues. Study-wide results and limits: Luminal-like breast cancer showed significantly greater tumor-nontumor repertoire similarity than basal-like breast cancer did. Tumors had less TCR diversity than lymph nodes, more than nontumor tissue.

Axillary draining lymph nodes of breast cancer patients supplied the node samples. V shed 3 bases and J 9 bases; nucleotides not matched to a gene: 9. The CDR3 spans 14 residues. Germline values: CDR1 SGHRS, CDR2 YFSETQ. In its sample, this clonotype was seen many times. Its specificity is not known. Each CDR3 protein is one row after TCRdb ran MiXCR on the multiplex PCR reads. The sample contains 70,000 to 95,000 distinct CDR3 sequences, approximately 19% of which appear only once. The sequence came from a female donor with breast cancer. Some clones in this sample may be carry-over from other donors' samples. This rearrangement joins TRBV5-1 to TRBJ2-1, with TRBD2 matching over 7 bases. The sequenced material came from axillary lymph node tissue. The CDR3 bases are TGCGCCAGCAGCTCTGGCGGGAGAAGGCGTGAGCAGTTCTTC. Translating gives CASSSGGRRREQFF. Filled out from reference TRBV5-1 and TRBJ2-1, the complete variable domain reads KAGVTQTPRYLIKTRGQQVTLSCSPISGHRSVSWYQQTPGQGLQFLFEYFSETQRNKGNFPGRFSGRQFSNSRSEMNVSTLELGDSALYLCASSSGGRRREQFFGPGTRLTVL.